What follows is one T cell receptor (beta chain) and its context. This sample was taken from a study of OX40 agonist ivuxolimab in advanced cancers. Whole-study context: Therapy given before enrollment (anti-PD-1, anti-PD-L1 or anti-CTLA-4) was allowed, and under 45% had some.

Some clones are missing from TCRdb's copy, which holds only in-frame ones; the method was immunoSEQ multiplex PCR. Among some 55,000 clones listed, nearly 80% were seen once. The sample consisted of CD4+ or CD8+ T cells sorted from blood, taken in a trial of the OX40 agonist ivuxolimab. The sequence was collected from an adult with an advanced solid tumor such as melanoma, head and neck, liver or kidney cancer.

The CDR3 DNA follows: TGTGCCAGCAGTTTAGGAAACTCGGGGTTCTATGGCTACACCTTC. It specifies CASSLGNSGFYGYTF. The chain carries TRBV27 and TRBJ1-2; D gene ambiguous. The germline CDR1 and CDR2 sequences are MNHEY and SMNVEV (reference sequence). CDR3 length equals 15 residues. Trimming removed 2 bases from V and 4 bases from J, with 14 bases in between.